This T cell receptor (beta chain) appears in the sequencing data of a study of Ad26.COV2.S vaccination and SARS-CoV-2 variants (dated by TCRdb to about 2021). About the study as a whole: Donors in the vaccine arm were drawn from COV1001, a phase I-IIa trial of Ad26.COV2.S in healthy adults that was multicentre, randomized, double-blind and placebo-controlled. TCRbeta repertoire sequencing was used to assess the specificity and breadth of SARS-CoV-2-reactive T cell receptors after Ad26.COV2.S vaccination. The TCR-sequenced set comprised approximately 32 samples: around 20 Ad26.COV2.S vaccine recipients, 5 placebo recipients and 8 SARS-CoV-2 convalescent individuals. Investigators did not know the trial group allocation while performing experiments and assessing outcomes. Dosing of Ad26.COV2.S was intramuscular, at either 5x10^10 or 1x10^11 viral particles, delivered as one shot or as two shots spaced 56 days apart. Trial participants were randomized into five groups of five, in which low-dose or high-dose Ad26.COV2.S was given once or twice, or placebo was given on both occasions.

TCRbeta CDR3 regions were sequenced with the immunoSEQ Assay. After extraction, genomic DNA underwent amplification by bias-controlled multiplex PCR, followed by high-throughput sequencing. Under the source paper's analysis protocol: To quantify the absolute abundance of every unique TCRbeta CDR3 region, sequences were collapsed and filtered. T cell fraction was estimated by normalization of TCRbeta template counts to usable DNA, with usable DNA being measured through amplification of reference genes present in all nucleated cells. Repertoire TCRs were annotated as SARS-CoV-2-specific by exact matching of V gene, CDR3 amino acid sequence and J gene to a known reactive TCR set. The reference SARS-CoV-2 TCR set came from MIRA and was filtered for enrichment in COVID-19-positive ImmuneCODE repertoires, removing public or cross-reactive TCRs. Using the MIRA antigens, annotated TCRs were further analysed by specific ORF or by position within an ORF. Breadth was defined as the number of annotated unique rearrangements divided by the total number of unique productive rearrangements, and depth was defined as the summed frequency of the annotated unique rearrangements. Two-sided Wilcoxon rank-sum tests were used to compare TCR breadth between groups. Imported from immuneACCESS, the table was reduced by TCRdb to in-frame sequences with V and J called. These copies leave out some clones; in studies compared against another copy, an unresolved V gene accounts for under half, and the cause of the remainder is not known. V, J and clone size are taken as reported in that table, and D and trimming were inferred from the DNA itself. For this sample the table gives hundreds of thousands of clones, of which more than 80% were detected only once. The ten most abundant clones make up 12% of the sample.

Points the paper makes about the study in general: Vaccine and placebo recipients had comparable non-spike TCR breadth, which fits with the vaccine containing only spike. The study lacked the statistical power to compare responses across vaccine doses or regimens. Compared with placebo recipients, Ad26.COV2.S recipients showed higher spike-specific TCR breadth (P = 0.0014). It was noted by the authors that total T cell responses may have been underestimated by the TCR breadth and depth analyses. After vaccination, substantial breadth of spike-specific CD8+ and CD4+ T cell responses was reported.

From the cysteine up to the phenylalanine, the CDR3 has a length of 16 residues. Left in the record is the CDR3 DNA by itself, 48 bases read in frame from the first base. Compared with germline, V lacks 5 bases and J lacks 0 bases; bases without a gene match: 10. CDR1 MNHEY and CDR2 SVGEGT were looked up in the germline V gene. Explained via the paper, the treatment or condition label denotes: 19 received Ad26.COV2.S at low or high dose, single or two shots; about 5 received placebo; per-sample allocation not given. Repertoires of vaccine and placebo recipients were sequenced from samples taken on day 63 after the first injection. In Cohort 1b, about two dozen adults aged 18-55 years were enrolled at a single site in Boston, USA, between 29 July and 7 August 2020. Ad26.COV2.S was a replication-incompetent adenovirus type 26 vector expressing a prefusion-stabilized SARS-CoV-2 spike protein from the original Wuhan strain.

Notes on this clone: Its antigen is currently not known. Per-base quality was not reported, and no clone a single base away is much larger than it.

This specimen was peripheral blood, taken in a trial of Ad26.COV2.S vaccine versus placebo. The TCR originated in a person aged 18-60 years who received the Ad26.COV2.S COVID-19 vaccine or a placebo. This sequence uses TRBV6-2 or TRBV6-3 and TRBJ2-7; 7 bases in the middle match TRBD1. The nucleotides are TGTGCCAGCAGTCGTCGACAGGGTACTTTCTCCTACGAGCAGTACTTC. This gives the protein CASSRRQGTFSYEQYF.